Listed below are T cell receptor beta chains from one sample, sequenced in a study of T cells expressing NK-cell markers. TCRdb re-called the 5' RACE reads and shows each CDR3 protein once, DNA omitted. This repertoire includes 200,000 to 300,000 distinct CDR3 sequences. Sequenced input: blood T cells: a sorted CD56 or NKG2C T cell subset, CD4+ or CD8+ T cells, or bulk PBMC T cells (not recorded which). The receptors were gathered from a man between 18 and 29 years old in good health. Each CDR3 is given with its conserved first and last residue.

v_call,j_call,cdr3_aa
TRBV5-1,TRBJ2-3,CASSLNQGEDTQYF
TRBV4-1,TRBJ2-1,CASSQGPRTSGSNEQFF
TRBV7-2,TRBJ2-1,CASSRQGLSSYNEQFF
TRBV29-1,TRBJ2-5,CSVAPGEGETQYF
TRBV4-2,TRBJ2-1,CASSQATGRKGEQFF
TRBV6-1,TRBJ2-3,CASSELGTESTDTQYF
TRBV7-6,TRBJ2-6,CASSLREPRGLGGANVLTF
TRBV3-1,TRBJ2-6,CASSQVWGATSGANVLTF
TRBV11-1,TRBJ2-6,CASSLVLRQIYSGANVLTF
TRBV29-1,TRBJ2-1,CSVRGLSRDEQFF
TRBV6-2/TRBV6-3,TRBJ2-7,CASSPDGRNYEQYF
TRBV20-1,TRBJ1-2,CSAGQHSNYGYTF
TRBV5-1,TRBJ2-1,CASSLVSPTPPNEQFF
TRBV10-3,TRBJ2-1,CAISLTGGVLRNNEQFF
TRBV29-1,TRBJ2-3,CSLSWGDTQYF
TRBV5-1,TRBJ1-5,CASSLRGDVGQPQHF
TRBV30,TRBJ2-1,CAWEPQLAGSYEQFF
TRBV5-5,TRBJ2-5,CASTPGGTQYF
TRBV7-3,TRBJ2-2,CASSSSTNTGELFF
TRBV7-2,TRBJ1-5,CASSLWGIGNQPQHF
TRBV6-5,TRBJ1-5,CASSYQGEQPQHF
TRBV28,TRBJ2-2,CASSSNRVYAGELFF
TRBV12-3/TRBV12-4,TRBJ2-5,CASSLLAGAFETQYF
TRBV5-1,TRBJ2-5,CASSGTVYQETQYF
TRBV3-1,TRBJ2-2,CASSGGRGNGELFF
TRBV18,TRBJ2-3,CASSPPLAGGPDTQYF
TRBV29-1,TRBJ1-1,CSVVGVGMNTEAFF